This T cell receptor (beta chain) was recovered during a study of T cell responses to AZD1222 COVID-19 vaccine. Here immunoSEQ multiplex PCR was the method, and the copy in TCRdb shows in-frame clones only, minus some. In the table there are approximately 140,000 clones, about nine tenths of which are singletons. Germline V gene data show CDR1 as MGHRA and CDR2 as YSYEKL. This CDR3 comprises 21 residues. The ends lost 6 bases at V and 0 bases at J; junction bases unmatched: 19. V usage is TRBV4-1 and J usage is TRBJ2-4; 11 bases match TRBD2. The sequence came from an adult in good health. Sequencing was performed on peripheral blood, taken on day 0 of MenACWY control vaccination. CDR3 nucleotide sequence: TGCGCCAGCAGAGACCTTCCACCCAGGCTAGCGGGGGGCCTAGCCAAAAACATTCAGTACTTC. Protein sequence: CASRDLPPRLAGGLAKNIQYF.